The TCR beta chain under discussion was sequenced for a study of T cells after yellow fever vaccination. Notes on the study in general: Secondary responses were weaker yet peaked faster, day 5 versus 15. FACS-sorted repertoires could contain abundant clonotypes contaminating from the bulk population.

With regard to this clonotype: Its cognate antigen is unknown.

CDR1 and CDR2 from the germline V gene are SGHVS and FQNEAQ. This CDR3 region has 15 residues. Trimming removed 3 bases at V and 0 bases at J, with 12 bases between. A single record per CDR3 protein comes from TCRdb applying MiXCR to the 5' RACE reads. The sample lists about 400,000 distinct CDR3 sequences; 11% were seen once. This receptor was obtained from a man younger than 35 who received the YFV17D yellow fever vaccine. J is TRBJ2-7 and V is TRBV7-8; D is possibly TRBD2 (5 bases). The sample was PBMCs, taken on the day of the first yellow fever vaccination. The CDR3 reads CASSFVTGSSYEQYF. CDR3 DNA sequence: TGTGCCAGCAGCTTCGTGACGGGGAGCTCCTACGAGCAGTACTTC.